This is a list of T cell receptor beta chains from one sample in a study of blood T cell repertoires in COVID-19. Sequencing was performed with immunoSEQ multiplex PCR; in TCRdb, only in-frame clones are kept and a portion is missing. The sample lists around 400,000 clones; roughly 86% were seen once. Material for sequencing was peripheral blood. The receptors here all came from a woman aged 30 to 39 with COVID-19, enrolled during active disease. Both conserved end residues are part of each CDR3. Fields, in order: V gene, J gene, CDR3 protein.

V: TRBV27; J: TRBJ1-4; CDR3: CASSGGTSFEKLFF
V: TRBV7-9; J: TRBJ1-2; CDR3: CASSLKGQGAEGYTF
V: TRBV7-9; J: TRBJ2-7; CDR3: CASSLDVRGEQYF
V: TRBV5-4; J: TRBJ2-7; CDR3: CASSSGQFYEQYF
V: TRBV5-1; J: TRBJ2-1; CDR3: CASSLYGTGFNEQFF
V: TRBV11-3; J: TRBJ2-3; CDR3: CASSLGRGTDTQYF
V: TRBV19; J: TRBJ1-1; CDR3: CASSIGTANTEAFF
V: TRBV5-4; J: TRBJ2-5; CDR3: CASSLRDRGPGETQYF
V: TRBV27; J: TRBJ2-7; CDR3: CASSFREGSYEQYF
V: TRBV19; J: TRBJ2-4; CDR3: CASTVAGDKNIQYF
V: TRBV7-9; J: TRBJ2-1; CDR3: CASSLNAGGSSYNEQFF
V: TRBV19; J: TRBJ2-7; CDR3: CASSGGGTGGLAYEQYF
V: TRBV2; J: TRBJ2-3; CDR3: CASSPAGRASDTQYF
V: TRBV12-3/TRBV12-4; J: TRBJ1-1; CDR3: CASGTGSTEAFF
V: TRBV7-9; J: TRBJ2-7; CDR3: CASSSSITSYEQYF
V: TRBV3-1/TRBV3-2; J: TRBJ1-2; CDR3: CASSRLPTGNEDGYTF
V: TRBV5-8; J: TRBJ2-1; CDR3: CASSLGWASAEQFF
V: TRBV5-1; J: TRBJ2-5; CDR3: CASSLAIQGQETQYF
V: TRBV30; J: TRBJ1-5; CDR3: CAWSVGIGASNQPQHF
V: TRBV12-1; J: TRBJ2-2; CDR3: CASSPPLAGGSTGELFF
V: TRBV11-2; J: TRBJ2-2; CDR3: CASSFRQGVAGELFF
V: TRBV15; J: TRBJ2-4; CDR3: CATSREIQVLAKNIQYF
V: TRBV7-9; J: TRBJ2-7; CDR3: CASSLIAGGQLGEQYF
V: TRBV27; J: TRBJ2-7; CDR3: CASMEKSGHEQYF
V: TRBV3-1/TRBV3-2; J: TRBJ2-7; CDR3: CASSLGTVKGIVQYF
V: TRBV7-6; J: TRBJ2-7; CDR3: CASSFSSGVSYEQYF
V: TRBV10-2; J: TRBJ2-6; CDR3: CASKRGSGANVLTF
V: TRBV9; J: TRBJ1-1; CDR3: CASSVATTGGSTEAFF
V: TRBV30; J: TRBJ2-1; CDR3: CAWKGGSLRSSYNEQFF
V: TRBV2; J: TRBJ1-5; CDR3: CASSEETGGPYSNQPQHF
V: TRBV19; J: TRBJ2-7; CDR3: CASRGTGQGNYEQYF
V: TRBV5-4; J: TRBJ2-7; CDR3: CASSLTPGVDEQYF
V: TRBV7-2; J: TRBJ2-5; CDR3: CASTQGAVETQYF
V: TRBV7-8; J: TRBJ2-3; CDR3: CASSLSGRSTDTQYF
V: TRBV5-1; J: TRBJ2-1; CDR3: CASSQPTGTGISYNEQFF
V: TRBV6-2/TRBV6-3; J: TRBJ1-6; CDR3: CASSYGTADNSPLHF
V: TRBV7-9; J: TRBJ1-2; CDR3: CASSVGQGPAYGYTF
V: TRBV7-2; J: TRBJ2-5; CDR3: CASSTTSFQETQYF
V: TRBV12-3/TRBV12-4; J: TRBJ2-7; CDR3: CASSRDRGEQYF
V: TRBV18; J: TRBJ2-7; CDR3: CASSPSRSGEQYF
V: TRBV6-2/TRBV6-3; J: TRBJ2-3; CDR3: CASSRTSADTQYF
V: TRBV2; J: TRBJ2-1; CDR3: CASNPGSHNEQFF